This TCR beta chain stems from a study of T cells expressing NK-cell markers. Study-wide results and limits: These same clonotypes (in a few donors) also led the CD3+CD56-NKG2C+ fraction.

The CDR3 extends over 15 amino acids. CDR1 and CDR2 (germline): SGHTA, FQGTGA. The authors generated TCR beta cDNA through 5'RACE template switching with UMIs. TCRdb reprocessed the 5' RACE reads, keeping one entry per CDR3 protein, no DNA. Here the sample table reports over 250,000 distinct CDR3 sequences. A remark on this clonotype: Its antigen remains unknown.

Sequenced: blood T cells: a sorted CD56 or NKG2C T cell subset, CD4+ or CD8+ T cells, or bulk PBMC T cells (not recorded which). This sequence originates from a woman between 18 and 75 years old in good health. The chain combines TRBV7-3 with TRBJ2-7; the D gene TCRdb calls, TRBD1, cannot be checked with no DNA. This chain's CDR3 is CASSLDGTGVYEQYF. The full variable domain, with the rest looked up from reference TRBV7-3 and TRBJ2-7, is GAGVSQTPSNKVTEKGKYVELRCDPISGHTALYWYRQSLGQGPEFLIYFQGTGAADDSGLPNDRFFAVRPEGSVSTLKIQRTERGDSAVYLCASSLDGTGVYEQYFGPGTRLTVT.